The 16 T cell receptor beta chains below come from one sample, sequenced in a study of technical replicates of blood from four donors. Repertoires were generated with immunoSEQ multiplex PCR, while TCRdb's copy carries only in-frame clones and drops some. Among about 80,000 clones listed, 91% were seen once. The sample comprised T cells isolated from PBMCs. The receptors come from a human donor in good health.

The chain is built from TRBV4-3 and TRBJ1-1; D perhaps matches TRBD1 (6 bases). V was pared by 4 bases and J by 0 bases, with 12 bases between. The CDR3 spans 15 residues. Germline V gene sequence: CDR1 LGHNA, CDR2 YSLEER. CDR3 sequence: CASSPFTGLNTEAFF. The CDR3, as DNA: TGCGCCAGCAGCCCATTTACAGGGTTGAACACTGAAGCTTTCTTT.

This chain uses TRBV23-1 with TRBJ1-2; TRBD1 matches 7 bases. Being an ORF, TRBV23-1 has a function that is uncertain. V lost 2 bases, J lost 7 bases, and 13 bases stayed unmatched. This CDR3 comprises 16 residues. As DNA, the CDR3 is TGCGCCAGCAGTCAAGTGCAAAAAACAGGGGTTAGTGGCTACACCTTC. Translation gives CASSQVQKTGVSGYTF.

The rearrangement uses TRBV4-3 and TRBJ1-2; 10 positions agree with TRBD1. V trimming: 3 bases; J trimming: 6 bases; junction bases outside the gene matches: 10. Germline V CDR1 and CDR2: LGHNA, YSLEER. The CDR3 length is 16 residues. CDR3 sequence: CASSHLIGTGDDGYTF. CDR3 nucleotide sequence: TGCGCCAGCAGCCATTTAATTGGGACAGGGGATGATGGCTACACCTTC.

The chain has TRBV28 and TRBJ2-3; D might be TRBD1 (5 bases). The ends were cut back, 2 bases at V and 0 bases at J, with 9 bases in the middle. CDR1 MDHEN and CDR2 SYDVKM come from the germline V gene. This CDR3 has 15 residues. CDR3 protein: CASSLGATSTDTQYF. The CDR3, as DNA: TGTGCCAGCAGTTTAGGGGCTACTAGCACAGATACGCAGTATTTT.

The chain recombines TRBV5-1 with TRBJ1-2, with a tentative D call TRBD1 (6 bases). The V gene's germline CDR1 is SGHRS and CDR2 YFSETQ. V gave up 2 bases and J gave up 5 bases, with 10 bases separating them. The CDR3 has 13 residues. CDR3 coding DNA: TGCGCCAGCAGCTTCGGGCAGGGGTATGGCTACACCTTC. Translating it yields CASSFGQGYGYTF. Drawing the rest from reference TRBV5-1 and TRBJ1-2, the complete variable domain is KAGVTQTPRYLIKTRGQQVTLSCSPISGHRSVSWYQQTPGQGLQFLFEYFSETQRNKGNFPGRFSGRQFSNSRSEMNVSTLELGDSALYLCASSFGQGYGYTFGSGTRLTVV.

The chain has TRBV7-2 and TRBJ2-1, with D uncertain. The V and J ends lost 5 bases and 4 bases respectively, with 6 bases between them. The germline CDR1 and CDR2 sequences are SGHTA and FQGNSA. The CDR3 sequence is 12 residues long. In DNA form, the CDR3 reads TGTGCCAGCAGCCTCTCGTACAATGAGCAGTTCTTC. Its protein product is CASSLSYNEQFF.

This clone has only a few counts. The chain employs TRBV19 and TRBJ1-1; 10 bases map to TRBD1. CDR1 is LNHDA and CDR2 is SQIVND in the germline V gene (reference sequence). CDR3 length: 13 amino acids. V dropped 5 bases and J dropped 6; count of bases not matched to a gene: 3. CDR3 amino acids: CASSLGQGAEAFF. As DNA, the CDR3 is TGTGCCAGTAGTCTAGGACAGGGGGCTGAAGCTTTCTTT. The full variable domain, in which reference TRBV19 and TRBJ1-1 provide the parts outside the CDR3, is DGGITQSPKYLFRKEGQNVTLSCEQNLNHDAMYWYRQDPGQGLRLIYYSQIVNDFQKGDIAEGYSVSREKKESFPLTVTSAQKNPTAFYLCASSLGQGAEAFFGQGTRLTVV.

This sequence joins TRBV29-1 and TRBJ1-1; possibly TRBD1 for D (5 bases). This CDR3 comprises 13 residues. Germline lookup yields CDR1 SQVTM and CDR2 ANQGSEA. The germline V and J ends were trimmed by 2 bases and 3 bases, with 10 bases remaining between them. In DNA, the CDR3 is TGCAGCGTTGAATTTTGGGGGGACACTGAAGCTTTCTTT. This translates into CSVEFWGDTEAFF. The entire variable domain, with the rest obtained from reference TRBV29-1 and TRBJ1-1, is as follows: SAVISQKPSRDICQRGTSLTIQCQVDSQVTMMFWYRQQPGQSLTLIATANQGSEATYESGFVIDKFPISRPNLTFSTLTVSNMSPEDSSIYLCSVEFWGDTEAFFGQGTRLTVV.

The CDR3 region has the DNA TGTGCCAGCAGCGTCCCGGTCGACACAGATACGCAGTATTTT. Translated: CASSVPVDTDTQYF. The chain couples TRBV25-1 to TRBJ2-3, with unresolved D. The ends were cut back, 6 bases at V and 2 bases at J, with 12 bases in the middle. The germline V gene has CDR1 MGHDK and CDR2 SYGVNS. The CDR3 has 14 residues.

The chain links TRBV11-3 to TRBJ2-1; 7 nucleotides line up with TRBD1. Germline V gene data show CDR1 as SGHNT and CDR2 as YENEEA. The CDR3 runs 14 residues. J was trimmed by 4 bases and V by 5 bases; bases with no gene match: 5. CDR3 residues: CASSIAGGYNEQFF. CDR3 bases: TGTGCCAGCAGCATAGCAGGGGGATACAATGAGCAGTTCTTC.

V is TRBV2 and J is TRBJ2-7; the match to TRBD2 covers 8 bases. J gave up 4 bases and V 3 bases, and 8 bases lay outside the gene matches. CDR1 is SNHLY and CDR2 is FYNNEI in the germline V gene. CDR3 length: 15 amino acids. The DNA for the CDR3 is TGTGCCAGCAGTGATGGAGCGGGAGAGGGTTACGAGCAGTACTTC. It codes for CASSDGAGEGYEQYF.

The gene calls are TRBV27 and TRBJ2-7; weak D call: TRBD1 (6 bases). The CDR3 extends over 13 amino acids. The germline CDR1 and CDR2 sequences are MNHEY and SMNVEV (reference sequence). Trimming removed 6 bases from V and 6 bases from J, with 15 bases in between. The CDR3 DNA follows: TGTGCCAGCAGCATTAAGACAGGTTCCGAGCAGTACTTC. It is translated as CASSIKTGSEQYF.

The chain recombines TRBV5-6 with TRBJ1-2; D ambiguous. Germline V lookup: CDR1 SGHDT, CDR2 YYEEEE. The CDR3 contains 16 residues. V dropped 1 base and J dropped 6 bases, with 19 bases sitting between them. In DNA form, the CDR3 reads TGTGCCAGCAGCTTGAGCTTCGAGGAAAGGTTGGATGGCTACACCTTC. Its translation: CASSLSFEERLDGYTF.

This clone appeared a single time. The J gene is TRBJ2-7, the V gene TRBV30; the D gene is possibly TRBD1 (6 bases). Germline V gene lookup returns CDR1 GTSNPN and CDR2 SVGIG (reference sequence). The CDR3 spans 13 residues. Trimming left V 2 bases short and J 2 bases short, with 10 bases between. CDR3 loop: CAWSPGDTYEQYF. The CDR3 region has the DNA TGTGCCTGGAGTCCCGGGGACACCTACGAGCAGTACTTC.

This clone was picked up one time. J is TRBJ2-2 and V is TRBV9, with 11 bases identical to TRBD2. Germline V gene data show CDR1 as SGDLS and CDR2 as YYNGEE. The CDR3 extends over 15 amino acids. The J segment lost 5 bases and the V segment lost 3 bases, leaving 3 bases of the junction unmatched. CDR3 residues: CASSDLAGGTGELFF. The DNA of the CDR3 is TGTGCCAGCAGCGACCTAGCGGGAGGTACCGGGGAGCTGTTTTTT. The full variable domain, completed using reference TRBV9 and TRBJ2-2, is DSGVTQTPKHLITATGQRVTLRCSPRSGDLSVYWYQQSLDQGLQFLIQYYNGEERAKGNILERFSAQQFPDLHSELNLSSLELGDSALYFCASSDLAGGTGELFFGEGSRLTVL.

CDR3 DNA sequence: TGTGCCAGCTCACCACTGAGCTCTGGGGCCAACGTCCTGACTTTC. It codes for CASSPLSSGANVLTF. This chain connects TRBV18 to TRBJ2-6; D is unresolved. The CDR3 spans 15 residues. Trimming shortened V by 1 base and J by 0 bases, and 4 bases separated the two germline ends. Germline CDR1 KGHSH, CDR2 LQKENI.